The T cell receptor (gamma chain) described here comes from a study of Vδ1+ human thymocytes. The template was reverse-transcribed extracted RNA. Multiplex PCR used pooled V-gene forward primers and a constant-region reverse primer to amplify CDR3s. TCRdb re-processed the multiplex PCR reads via CATT. The data show 6,000 to 7,000 gamma-chain clones, approximately 42% seen once. This CDR3 region has 15 residues. With 1 base clipped from V and 4 bases from J, the junction kept 10 bases outside the gene matches. The germline V gene has CDR1 VTNTFY and CDR2 YDVSTARD (reference sequence). Regarding the study as a whole: Highly polyclonal TRG and TRD repertoires with Gaussian CDR3 length distributions appeared in thymus. Donors shared many TRG clonotypes but few TRD clonotypes.

This clone appeared a few times. No antigen is known for it. The specimen sequenced was Vdelta1+ gamma-delta thymocytes from the thymus. The sample's subset: FACS-sorted CD3+ TCRalphabeta- TCRVdelta1+ TCRVdelta2- thymocytes. The chain carries TRGV3 and TRGJ1 or TRGJ2. The TCR originated in a boy younger than two who had congenital heart surgery. CDR3: CATWDSTRGYYKKLF. The CDR3 DNA reads as TGTGCCACCTGGGACAGCACCCGAGGGTATTATAAGAAACTCTTT.